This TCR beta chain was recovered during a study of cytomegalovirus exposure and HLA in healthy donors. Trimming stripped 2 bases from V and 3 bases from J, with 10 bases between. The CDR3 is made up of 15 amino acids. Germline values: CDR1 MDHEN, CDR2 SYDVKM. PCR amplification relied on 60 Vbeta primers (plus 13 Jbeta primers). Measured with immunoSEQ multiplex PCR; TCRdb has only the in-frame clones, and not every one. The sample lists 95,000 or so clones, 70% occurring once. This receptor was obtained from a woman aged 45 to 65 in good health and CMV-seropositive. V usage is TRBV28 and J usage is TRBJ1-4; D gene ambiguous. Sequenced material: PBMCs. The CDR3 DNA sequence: TGTGCCAGCAGTTTACGGGGTGGGGCTAATGAAAAACTGTTTTTT. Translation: CASSLRGGANEKLFF.